This T cell receptor (beta chain) was recovered during a study of cytomegalovirus exposure and HLA in healthy donors. Findings and limits, study-wide: Researchers left out some V segments, among them TRBV6-2 and TRBV6-3, as indistinguishable. Later findings reportedly placed an Asian-associated ancestry cluster below the roughly 730-donor mean for N-insertions.

The primer mix had 60 Vbeta and 13 Jbeta primers. Sequencing used immunoSEQ multiplex PCR; TCRdb keeps in-frame clones, though not all of them. The sample yields 150,000 or so clones, roughly 80% seen once. The germline V gene has CDR1 SGHTA and CDR2 FQGNSA. The CDR3 has 16 amino acids. V shed 1 base and J 2 bases; nucleotides not matched to a gene: 4. Comments on this clone: Its matching antigen is unknown.

The chain has TRBV7-2 and TRBJ1-3; 8 bases match TRBD1. Material: PBMCs. This receptor was obtained from a man in his fifties or sixties in good health and CMV-seropositive. CDR3 residues: CASSLDGTGTGNTIYF. The CDR3 nucleotides read TGTGCCAGCAGCTTAGATGGGACAGGAACTGGAAACACCATATATTTT.